This is a list of T cell receptor beta chains from one sample in a study of graft-versus-host responses after intestinal transplantation. Here immunoSEQ multiplex PCR was the method, and the copy in TCRdb shows in-frame clones only, minus some. The top ten hold 16% of the sample, which has roughly 97,000 clones, 75% to 95% seen once. Sequencing was performed on PBMCs, taken 450 to 480 days after intestinal transplant. The receptors come from a human patient who received an intestinal transplant, so some T cells may come from the graft donor. Each CDR3 is given with its conserved first and last residue.

TRBV4-2	TRBJ2-7	CASSQGGWGAYEQYF
TRBV7-9	TRBJ2-1	CASSLRRDNEQFF
TRBV5-4	TRBJ1-4	CASSLTQGNEKLFF
TRBV7-3	TRBJ2-3	CASSLGLATLDTQYF
TRBV9	TRBJ1-4	CASSVDGNEKLFF
TRBV5-6	TRBJ2-5	CASSSGQGGETQYF
TRBV21-1	TRBJ2-5	CASSTAIYPKETQYF
TRBV7-2	TRBJ1-5	CASSLGGSGQPQHF
TRBV6-5	TRBJ1-1	CASSSLGGAGSEAFF
TRBV6-1	TRBJ1-1	CASSDPSTGRTEAFF
TRBV25-1	TRBJ1-2	CASSAIWAGTAGTYGYTF
TRBV4-1	.	CASSQDRAPESGEQYF
TRBV6-1	TRBJ1-6	CASSKAQGWAPLHF
TRBV6-5	TRBJ1-2	CASSTGQGPSGGYTF
TRBV6-5	TRBJ1-2	CASTNGQFYGYTF
TRBV7-4	TRBJ2-7	CASSRDTYEQYF
TRBV9	TRBJ1-5	CASSVVEGTLSNQPQHF
TRBV12-5	TRBJ1-6	CASRGQGGLTLHF
TRBV6-5	TRBJ2-7	CASSYSFGGRAYEQYF
TRBV10-3	TRBJ2-7	CAIGGRGTYEQYF
TRBV15	TRBJ2-2	CATSIRDRESGELFF
TRBV14	TRBJ2-7	CASSQDRGFPYEQYF
TRBV6-6	TRBJ2-3	CASKPLAGVTDTQYF
TRBV7-8	TRBJ1-6	CASAGTANSYNSPLHF
TRBV11-2	TRBJ1-4	CASSLDRAEKLFF
TRBV5-1	TRBJ2-3	CASSRRLADYTDTQYF
TRBV11-3	TRBJ1-6	CASSRDDGTLHF
TRBV10-3	TRBJ2-1	CAISDKGADEQFF
TRBV2	TRBJ1-1	CASSEVPPLAFF
TRBV5-6	TRBJ2-2	CASSVQGAGLFF
TRBV2	TRBJ2-3	CASSPGGTDTQYF
TRBV2	TRBJ1-1	CATPDANTEAFF
TRBV7-3	TRBJ1-2	CASSPGTGRGYTF
TRBV7-9	TRBJ2-4	CASSFLGSDIQYF
TRBV7-9	TRBJ1-2	CASSTTPGTDYGYTF
TRBV15	TRBJ1-1	CATSRRPTGARGNTEAFF
TRBV10-2	TRBJ1-1	CASSKDRANTEAFF
TRBV2	TRBJ1-5	CASTPDSDYRNQPQHF
TRBV6-5	TRBJ1-2	CASSYWQGPYGYTF
TRBV19	TRBJ1-1	CASSRVSGQLNTEAFF
TRBV6-5	TRBJ1-1	CASTNRGGSTEAFF
TRBV5-1	TRBJ1-1	CASSPGTVNTEAFF
TRBV11-2	TRBJ1-2	CASSPPPDRDYGYTF
TRBV9	TRBJ2-2	CASSPPSGELFF
TRBV7-8	TRBJ1-4	CASSLVGGTNEKLFF
TRBV9	TRBJ2-3	CASSVVGSSIVSDTQYF
TRBV7-9	TRBJ1-6	CASSWGQQTDLHF
TRBV6-5	TRBJ1-1	CASSEPGGLEAFF
TRBV6-6	TRBJ1-1	CASSYGQLAFF
TRBV19	TRBJ2-1	CASMVGHPTGLREKNEQFF
TRBV6-5	TRBJ1-1	CASSKAEAFF
TRBV19	TRBJ1-1	CASQGESPEAFF
TRBV6-6	TRBJ1-4	CASSYLGVRDEKLFF
TRBV6-5	TRBJ2-5	CASSYSNGGQETQYF
TRBV5-1	TRBJ2-7	CASSPGQLFTYEQYF
TRBV6-6	TRBJ2-3	CASSAGTGVDTQYF
TRBV5-1	TRBJ1-6	CASSPTGGRSPLHF